This T cell receptor (beta chain) was found in a study of CD8+ T cells in alopecia areata. At the level of the study: Treated individuals took tofacitinib by mouth, 5 to 10 mg twice daily.

The study, taken as a whole, reports: The study found tofacitinib significantly decreased scalp clonality and expanded CD8+ clones among the top 100. Numerous clones, expanded in lesions, remained in scalp and blood during tofacitinib.

Following extraction, RNA underwent reverse transcription to cDNA, which served as the sequencing template. Sequenced by immunoSEQ multiplex PCR; TCRdb stores in-frame clones only, minus some. Among approximately 180,000 clones listed, roughly 60% were seen once. The treatment here: oral pan-JAK inhibitor, 5-10 mg twice daily. CDR3 length equals 14 residues. V lost 5 bases to trimming and J lost 4 bases, with 14 bases between them. The V gene's germline CDR1 is SGHTA and CDR2 FQGTGA. A word on this clone: Its antigen remains unknown.

The TCR was taken from a human donor with alopecia areata. The chain recombines TRBV7-3 with TRBJ1-1; D is undetermined. Sequenced material: CD4+ T cells sorted from blood, taken at week 24, from a patient treated with tofacitinib. CDR3 protein: CASSLGPAGTEAFF. The CDR3 DNA is TGTGCCAGCAGCCTCGGGCCCGCCGGCACTGAAGCTTTCTTT.